These 3 T cell receptor beta chains were sequenced from one sample in a study of CD8+CD57+ T cells in acquired aplastic anemia. The study profiled TCR beta VDJ and CDR3 using genomic DNA as template. From the reads, TCRdb called clonotypes with MiXCR, one entry per CDR3 protein. The table lists some 170,000 distinct CDR3 sequences, just under 45% of them singletons, with approximately 1% in the top ten. Sequencing used sorted CD4+, CD8+, or CD8+CD57+ T cells (not recorded which) from PBMCs. The receptor source for this set is a human donor in good health.

Details on this clonotype: This may be a read error, as it is one base from a much larger clone. J is TRBJ1-5 and V is TRBV10-3, with 7 bases aligning to TRBD1. Germline CDR1 reads ENHRY; CDR2 reads SYGVKD. J lost 0 bases, V lost 5 bases, and 7 bases had no gene match. CDR3 length: 16 amino acids. CDR3 region: CAISPPQGYSNQPQHF. The CDR3 DNA reads as TGTGCCATCAGTCCCCCACAGGGGTATAGCAATCAGCCCCAGCATTTT.

This clonotype showed up just a few times. This sequence joins TRBV25-1 and TRBJ1-2; D is unresolved. This CDR3 has 14 amino acids. V was clipped by 3 bases and J by 1 base, with 9 bases between them. From germline, CDR1 is MGHDK and CDR2 SYGVNS. This CDR3 reads CASSEAVLNYGYTF. The CDR3 DNA sequence: TGTGCCAGCAGTGAGGCAGTCCTTAACTATGGCTACACCTTC.

This clonotype was seen ten or more times. V gene TRBV6-6 combines with J gene TRBJ1-3; D is undetermined. Germline V gene sequence: CDR1 MNHNY, CDR2 SVGAGI (reference sequence). There are 12 residues in the CDR3. Trimming took 5 bases from V and 5 from J, leaving 7 bases between them. This CDR3 is CASSPERNTIYF. Written as DNA, the CDR3 is TGTGCCAGCAGTCCCGAACGAAACACCATATATTTT.